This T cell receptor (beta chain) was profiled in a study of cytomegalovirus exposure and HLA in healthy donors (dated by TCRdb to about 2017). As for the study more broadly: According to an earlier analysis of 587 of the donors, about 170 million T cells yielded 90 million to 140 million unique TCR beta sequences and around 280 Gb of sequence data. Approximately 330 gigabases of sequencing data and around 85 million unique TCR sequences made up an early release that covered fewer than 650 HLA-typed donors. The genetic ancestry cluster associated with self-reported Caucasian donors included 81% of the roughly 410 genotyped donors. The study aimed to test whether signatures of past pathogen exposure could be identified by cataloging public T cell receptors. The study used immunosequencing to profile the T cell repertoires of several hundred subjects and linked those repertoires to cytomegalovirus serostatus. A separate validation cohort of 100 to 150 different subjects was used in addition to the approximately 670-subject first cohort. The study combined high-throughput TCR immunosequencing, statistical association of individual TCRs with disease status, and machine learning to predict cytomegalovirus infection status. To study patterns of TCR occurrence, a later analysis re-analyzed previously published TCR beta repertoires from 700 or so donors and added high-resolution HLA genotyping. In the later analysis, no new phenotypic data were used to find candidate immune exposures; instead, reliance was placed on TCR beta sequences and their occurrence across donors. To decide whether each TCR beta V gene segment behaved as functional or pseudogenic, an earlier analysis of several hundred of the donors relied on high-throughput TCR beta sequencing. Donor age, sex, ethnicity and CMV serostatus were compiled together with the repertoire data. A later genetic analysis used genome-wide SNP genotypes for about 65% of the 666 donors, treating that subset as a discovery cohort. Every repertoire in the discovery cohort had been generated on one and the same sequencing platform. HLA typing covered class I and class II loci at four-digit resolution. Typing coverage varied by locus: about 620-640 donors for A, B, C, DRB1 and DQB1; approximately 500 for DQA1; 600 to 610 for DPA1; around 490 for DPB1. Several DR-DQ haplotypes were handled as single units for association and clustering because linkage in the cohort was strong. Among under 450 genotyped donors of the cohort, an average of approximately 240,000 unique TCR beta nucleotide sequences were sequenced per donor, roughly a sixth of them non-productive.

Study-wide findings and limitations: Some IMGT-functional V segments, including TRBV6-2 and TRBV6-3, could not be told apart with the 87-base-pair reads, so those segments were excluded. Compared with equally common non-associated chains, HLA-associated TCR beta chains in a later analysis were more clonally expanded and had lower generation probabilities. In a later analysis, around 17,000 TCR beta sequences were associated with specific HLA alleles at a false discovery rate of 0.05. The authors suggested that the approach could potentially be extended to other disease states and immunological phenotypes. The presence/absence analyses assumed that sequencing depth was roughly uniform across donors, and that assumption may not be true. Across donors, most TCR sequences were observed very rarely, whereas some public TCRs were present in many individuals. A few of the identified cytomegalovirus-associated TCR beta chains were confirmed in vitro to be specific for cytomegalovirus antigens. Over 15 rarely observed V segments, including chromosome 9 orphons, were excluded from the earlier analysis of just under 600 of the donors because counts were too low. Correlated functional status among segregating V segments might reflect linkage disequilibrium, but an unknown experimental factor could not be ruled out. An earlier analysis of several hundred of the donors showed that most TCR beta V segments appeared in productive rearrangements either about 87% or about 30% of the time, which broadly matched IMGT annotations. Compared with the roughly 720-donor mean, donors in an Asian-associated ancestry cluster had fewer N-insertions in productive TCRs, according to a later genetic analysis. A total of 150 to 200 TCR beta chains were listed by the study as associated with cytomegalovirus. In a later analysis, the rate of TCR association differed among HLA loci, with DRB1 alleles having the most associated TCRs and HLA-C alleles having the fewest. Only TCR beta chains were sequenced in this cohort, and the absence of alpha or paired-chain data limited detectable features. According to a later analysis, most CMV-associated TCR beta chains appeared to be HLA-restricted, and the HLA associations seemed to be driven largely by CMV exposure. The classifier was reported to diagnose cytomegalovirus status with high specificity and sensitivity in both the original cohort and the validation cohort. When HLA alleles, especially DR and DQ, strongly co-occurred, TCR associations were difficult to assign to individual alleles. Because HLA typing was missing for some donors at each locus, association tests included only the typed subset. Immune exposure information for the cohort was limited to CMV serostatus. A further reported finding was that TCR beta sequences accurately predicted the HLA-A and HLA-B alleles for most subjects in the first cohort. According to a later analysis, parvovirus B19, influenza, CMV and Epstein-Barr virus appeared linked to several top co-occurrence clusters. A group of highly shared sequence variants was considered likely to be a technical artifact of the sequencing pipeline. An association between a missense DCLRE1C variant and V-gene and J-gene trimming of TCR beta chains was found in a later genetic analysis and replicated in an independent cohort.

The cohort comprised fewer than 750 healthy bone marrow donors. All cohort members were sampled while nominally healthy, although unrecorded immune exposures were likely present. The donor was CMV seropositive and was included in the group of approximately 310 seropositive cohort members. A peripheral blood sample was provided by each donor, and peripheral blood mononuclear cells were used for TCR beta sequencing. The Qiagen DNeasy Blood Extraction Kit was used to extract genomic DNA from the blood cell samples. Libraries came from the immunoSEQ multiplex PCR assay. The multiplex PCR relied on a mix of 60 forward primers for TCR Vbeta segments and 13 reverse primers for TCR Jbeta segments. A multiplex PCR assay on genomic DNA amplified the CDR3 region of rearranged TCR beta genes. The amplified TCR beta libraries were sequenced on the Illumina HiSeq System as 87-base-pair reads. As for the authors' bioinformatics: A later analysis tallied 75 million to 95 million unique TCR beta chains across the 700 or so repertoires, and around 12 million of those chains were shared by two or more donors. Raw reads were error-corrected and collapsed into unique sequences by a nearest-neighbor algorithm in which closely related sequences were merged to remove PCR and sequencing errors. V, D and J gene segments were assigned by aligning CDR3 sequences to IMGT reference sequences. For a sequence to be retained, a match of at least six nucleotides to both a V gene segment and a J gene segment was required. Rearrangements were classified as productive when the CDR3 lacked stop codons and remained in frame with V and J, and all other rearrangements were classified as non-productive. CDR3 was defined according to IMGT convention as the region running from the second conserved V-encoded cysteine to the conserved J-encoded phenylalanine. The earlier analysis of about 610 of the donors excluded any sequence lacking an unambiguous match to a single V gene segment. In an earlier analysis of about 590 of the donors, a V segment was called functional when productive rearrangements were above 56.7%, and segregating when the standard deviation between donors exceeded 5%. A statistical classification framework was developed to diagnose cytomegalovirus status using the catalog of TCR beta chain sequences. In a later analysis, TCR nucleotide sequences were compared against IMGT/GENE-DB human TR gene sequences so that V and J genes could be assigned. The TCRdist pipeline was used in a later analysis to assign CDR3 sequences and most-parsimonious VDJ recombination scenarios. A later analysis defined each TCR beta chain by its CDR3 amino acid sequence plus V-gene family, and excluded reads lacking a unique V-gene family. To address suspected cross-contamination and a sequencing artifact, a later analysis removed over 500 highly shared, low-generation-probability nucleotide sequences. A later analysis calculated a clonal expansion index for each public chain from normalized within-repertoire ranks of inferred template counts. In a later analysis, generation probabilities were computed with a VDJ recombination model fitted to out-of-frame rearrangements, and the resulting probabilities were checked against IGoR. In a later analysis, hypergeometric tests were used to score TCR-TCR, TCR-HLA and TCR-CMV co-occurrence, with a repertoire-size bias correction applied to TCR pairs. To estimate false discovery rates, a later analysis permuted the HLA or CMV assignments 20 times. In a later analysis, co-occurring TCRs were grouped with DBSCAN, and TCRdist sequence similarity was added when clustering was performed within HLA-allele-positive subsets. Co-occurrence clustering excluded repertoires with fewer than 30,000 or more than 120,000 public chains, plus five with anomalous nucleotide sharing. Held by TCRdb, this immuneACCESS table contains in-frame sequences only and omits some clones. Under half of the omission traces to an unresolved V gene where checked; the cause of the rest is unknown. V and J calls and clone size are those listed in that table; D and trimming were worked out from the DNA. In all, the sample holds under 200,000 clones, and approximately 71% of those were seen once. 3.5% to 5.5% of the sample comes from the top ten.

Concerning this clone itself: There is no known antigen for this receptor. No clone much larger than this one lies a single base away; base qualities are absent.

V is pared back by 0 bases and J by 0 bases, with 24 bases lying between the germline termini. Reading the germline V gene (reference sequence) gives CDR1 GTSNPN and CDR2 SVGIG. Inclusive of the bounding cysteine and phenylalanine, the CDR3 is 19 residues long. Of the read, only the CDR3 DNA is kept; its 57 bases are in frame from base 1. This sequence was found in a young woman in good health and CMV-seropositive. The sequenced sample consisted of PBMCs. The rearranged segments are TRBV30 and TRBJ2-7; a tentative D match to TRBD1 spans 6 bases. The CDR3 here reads CAWSVLQGTSTSSSYEQYF. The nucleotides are TGTGCCTGGAGTGTACTTCAGGGGACAAGCACCTCTAGCTCCTACGAGCAGTACTTC.